The clone carrying this TCR beta chain occurred a few times. No antigen is known for it. At one end, the junction sequence differs from germline, possibly due to a read error. This CDR3 is built from 14 residues. Looked up from germline, CDR1 is SNHLY and CDR2 is FYNNEI. Amplification yielded TCR beta CDR3 regions, with RNA transcripts as the source. First-round RT-PCR targeting the TCR CDR3 was performed with the HTBI primer set. TCRdb re-analysed the multiplex PCR reads in MiXCR, keeping a single row per CDR3 protein. The sample includes 600,000 or so distinct CDR3 sequences, 46% of them seen just once. Stable disease denoted Graves' hyperthyroidism without ophthalmopathy progression within 18 months. This specimen comes from a study of T cells in Graves' hyperthyroidism and ophthalmopathy. Study conclusions and caveats: From stable hyperthyroidism, ophthalmopathy was set apart by a 13 V-J model. Expanded thyroid clonotypes (above 0.001) were mostly also found in blood.

The sequencing sample was made of peripheral blood or thyroid tissue (not recorded which). The clonotype comes from a woman aged 18-35 years with Graves' hyperthyroidism. The chain is built from TRBV2 and TRBJ2-7, with 13 bases identical to TRBD2. CDR3 DNA sequence: TGTGCCAGCAGTTTTACTCGGACTAGCGGGAGATTAGACTTC. The encoded protein is CASSFTRTSGRLDF.